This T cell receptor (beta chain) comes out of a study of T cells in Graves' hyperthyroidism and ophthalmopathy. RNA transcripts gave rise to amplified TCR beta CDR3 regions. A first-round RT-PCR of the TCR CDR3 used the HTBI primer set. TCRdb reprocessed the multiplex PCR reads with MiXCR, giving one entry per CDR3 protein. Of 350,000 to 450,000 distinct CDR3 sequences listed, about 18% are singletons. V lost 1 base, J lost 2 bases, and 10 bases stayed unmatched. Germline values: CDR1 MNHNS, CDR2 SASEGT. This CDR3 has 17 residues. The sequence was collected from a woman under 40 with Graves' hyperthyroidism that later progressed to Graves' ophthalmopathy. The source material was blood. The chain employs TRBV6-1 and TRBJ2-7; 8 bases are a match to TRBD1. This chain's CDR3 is CASSEVRMTGVPYEQYF. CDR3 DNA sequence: TGTGCCAGCAGTGAAGTAAGAATGACAGGGGTTCCCTACGAGCAGTACTTC.